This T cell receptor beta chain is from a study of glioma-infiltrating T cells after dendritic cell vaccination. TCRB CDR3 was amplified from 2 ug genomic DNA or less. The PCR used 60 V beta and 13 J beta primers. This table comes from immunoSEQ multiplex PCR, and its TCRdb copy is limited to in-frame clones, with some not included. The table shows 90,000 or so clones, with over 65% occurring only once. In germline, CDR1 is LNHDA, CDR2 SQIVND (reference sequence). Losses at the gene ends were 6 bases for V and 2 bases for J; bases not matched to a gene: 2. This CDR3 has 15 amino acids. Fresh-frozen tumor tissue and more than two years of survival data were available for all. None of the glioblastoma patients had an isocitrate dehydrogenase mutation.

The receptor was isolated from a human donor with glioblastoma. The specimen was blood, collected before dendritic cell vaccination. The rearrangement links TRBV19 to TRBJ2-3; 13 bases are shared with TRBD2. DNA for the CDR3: TGTGCCAGTAGCGGACTAGCGGGAGTCACAGATACGCAGTATTTT. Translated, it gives CASSGLAGVTDTQYF.